This TCR beta chain was documented in a study of neurological immune-mediated disorders. Overall study findings and caveats: Phylogenetic analysis grouped 18 of 34 multiple sclerosis patients' repertoires together, suggesting a possible repertoire signature.

Trimming took off 1 base at V and 9 bases at J, with 4 bases between the two ends. The CDR3 extends over 10 amino acids. Germline CDR1 is DFQATT and CDR2 is SNEGSKA (reference sequence). The cDNA was produced through 5'RACE with 10-nucleotide random UMIs. TCRdb independently ran MiXCR on the 5' RACE reads; one entry per CDR3 protein. The table records about 81,000 distinct CDR3 sequences, about 4% of them present only once. In this sample, this clonotype turned up many times. Its antigen is as yet unknown. Regarding time point: longitudinal time-point 3. Sequenced: PBMCs. The clonotype originates from a woman in her sixties with multiple sclerosis. The rearrangement joins TRBV20-1 to TRBJ2-1, with unresolved D. The DNA of the CDR3 is TGCAGTGCTAGAGCGGTTGAGCAGTTCTTC. Translation gives CSARAVEQFF.